This TCR beta chain is from a study of CD8+ T cells in alopecia areata. This CDR3 has 17 amino acids. The V gene end was trimmed by 10 bases and the J gene end by 0 bases; junction bases not matched to a gene: 18. The germline gives CDR1 LNHDA, CDR2 SQIVND (reference sequence). TCR sequencing used cDNA made by reverse transcription of extracted RNA. Measured with immunoSEQ multiplex PCR; TCRdb has only the in-frame clones, and not every one. Of fewer than 250,000 clones detected, around 56% appear once; the ten largest clones hold about 0.69%. Treatment described: oral pan-JAK inhibitor, 5-10 mg twice daily. Individuals with alopecia areata gave both lesional scalp punch biopsies and peripheral blood for collection.

The rearrangement joins TRBV19 to TRBJ2-7; 7 nucleotides match TRBD2. The source of this sequence is a human donor with alopecia areata. The sequencing here drew on CD4+ T cells sorted from blood, taken at week 4, from a patient treated with tofacitinib. The CDR3: CATKGRDFQSGSYEQYF. The CDR3, as DNA: TGTGCCACGAAAGGGAGGGACTTTCAATCCGGCTCCTACGAGCAGTACTTC.